This T cell receptor beta chain was retrieved from a study of PD-1 blockade in classical Hodgkin lymphoma. The study, taken as a whole, reports: Patients who initiated nivolumab within 1 year of ASCT were excluded. Compared with healthy donors, newly diagnosed patients reportedly showed lower baseline TCR diversity.

Between the trimmed V and J ends, which lost 0 bases and 4 bases, there was a span of 10 bases. Germline-derived CDR1 and CDR2 are SGHRS and YFSETQ. The length of the CDR3 is 15 residues. Each patient experienced a relapse that followed autologous stem cell transplantation, and brentuximab vedotin exposure varied. Sequenced by immunoSEQ multiplex PCR; TCRdb stores in-frame clones only, minus some. The sample consists of roughly 16,000 clones, more than 70% of them appearing once. On this clone: Its antigen is not identified.

This TCR was sampled from a human donor with classical Hodgkin lymphoma. The sequenced sample was peripheral blood mononuclear cells (PBMCs), obtained at baseline. The rearrangement uses TRBV5-1 and TRBJ2-2; a possible D gene is TRBD2 (5 bases). CDR3 DNA: TGCGCCAGCAGCTTGGCCACTAGGCCCACCGGGGAGCTGTTTTTT. This sequence encodes CASSLATRPTGELFF.